This T cell receptor beta chain was obtained from a study of T-cell reconstitution after alpha-beta-depleted transplantation in children (dated by TCRdb to 2016 to 2017). Regarding the complete study: T-cell immune reconstitution after TCRalphabeta/CD19-depleted allogeneic hematopoietic cell transplantation in children was quantitatively tracked in the study by means of TCR repertoire profiling.

Results and caveats for the whole study, not just this receptor: Apparently early alphabetaT-cell count recovery about two months after transplant reportedly relied on only several hundred rapidly expanded clones derived from non-depleted graft cells. In some patients, high TCRbeta diversity at day 60 was attributed to recipient T cells and intrathymic progenitors that had survived conditioning. Hyperexpanded clone frequencies declined over subsequent months; after one year, T-cell counts and TCRbeta diversity were mostly attributed to newly produced T cells.

The cysteine opens and the phenylalanine closes a CDR3 of 15 amino acids. CDR3 DNA is the only sequence kept; it has 45 bases, read in frame from the first base. V is trimmed back by 4 bases and J by 7 bases, and the junction contains 11 bases that no gene match accounts for. Looking up the germline V gene yields CDR1 SGHDT and CDR2 YYEEEE. Libraries were constructed by PCR. Data came from an Illumina HiSeq 2500. To normalize quantification of the TCRbeta repertoire, the TCR libraries were built with molecular barcoding that relied on unique molecular identifiers. The raw public data were reprocessed by TCRdb itself: fastp quality trimming at Q25, MiXCR clonotype calling, in-frame beta chains only. Records with the same CDR3 protein are collapsed into one entry carrying the most frequent genes and DNA. Here the sample has 500,000 to 750,000 distinct CDR3 sequences; roughly a quarter occur a single time. Clones ranked in the top ten supply around a third of the sample.

The table lists this clonotype with a few counts. The target of this receptor is not known. No base qualities exist here, and no much larger clone lies one base off it. This specimen's treatment or condition label, per the study, means: allogeneic hematopoietic cell transplantation with graft depleted of TCRalphabeta T cells and CD19 B cells. Transplant recipients were children who received TCRalphabeta/CD19-depleted allogeneic hematopoietic cell grafts. This chain joins TRBV5-6 to TRBJ2-1, with 7 central nucleotides matching TRBD2. The material was PBMCs, obtained before TCRalphabeta/CD19-depleted stem cell transplant. The receptor was derived from a boy in the first two years of life with Wiskott-Aldrich syndrome, due to receive a stem cell transplant. The bases are TGTGCCAGCAGCCGAGCAACTAGCGATAGGAATGAGCAGTTCTTC. Its translation is CASSRATSDRNEQFF.